This T cell receptor beta chain was found in a study of blood T cell repertoires in COVID-19. Study background: Acute-phase and convalescent COVID-19 samples originated in the United States, Italy and Spain.

V was pared by 5 bases and J by 4 bases, with 8 bases between. The CDR3 sequence is 12 residues long. Germline V lookup: CDR1 LNHDA, CDR2 SQIVND (reference sequence). Some clones are missing from TCRdb's copy, which holds only in-frame ones; the method was immunoSEQ multiplex PCR. The table lists 140,000 to 150,000 clones, 80% to 90% of them singletons, with more than 2% in the top ten. The sample consisted of peripheral blood. The chain employs TRBV19 and TRBJ1-2; D ambiguous. The origin of this receptor is a human donor with acute or convalescent COVID-19. The donor label of this sample is uncertain. The CDR3 region has the DNA TGTGCCAGTAGTCTGGCCACCTATGGCTACACCTTC. Translation gives CASSLATYGYTF.